This T cell receptor (beta chain) came from a study of patients and donors after allogeneic stem cell transplantation (dated by TCRdb to 2020 to 2021). About this clonotype itself: The target of this receptor is not known. Per-nucleotide qualities are absent, and no much larger clonotype sits a single base away.

Library construction relied on RT-PCR. Sequencing was performed on a NextSeq 550. The public reads were reprocessed in TCRdb via fastp at Q25 and MiXCR, keeping in-frame beta chains. All rows with the same CDR3 protein become a single entry with the most common DNA and genes. Counted in this sample were about 90,000 distinct CDR3 sequences; under 50% of them appeared once. The top ten constitute approximately 60% of the sample. The source of this sequence is a human donor who was either an allogeneic HSCT recipient or a stem cell or donor lymphocyte infusion donor (not recorded which). It is not recorded whose cells these are; they may come from a transplant donor. The sequenced sample consisted of blood, either unsorted or a sorted T cell fraction (not recorded which).

The CDR3 reads CASSSALPQNNYGYTF. The DNA sequence is TGTGCCAGCAGCTCGGCACTACCCCAGAATAACTATGGCTACACCTTC. The rearrangement combines TRBV7-9 with TRBJ1-2; the D gene is not confidently resolved. V is reduced by 4 bases and J by 1 base, leaving a spacing of 16 bases between them. The CDR3 goes from the cysteine to the phenylalanine over 16 residues. Only the CDR3 DNA stays, 48 bases, in frame from base 1. CDR1 and CDR2 are drawn from the germline V gene (reference sequence): SEHNR, FQNEAQ.